This note documents a single T cell receptor beta chain sequence. The target antigen is unknown. This entry comes from a study of graft-versus-host responses after intestinal transplantation. Across the whole study: Grafts were multivisceral, liver-intestinal, or isolated intestinal.

Graft samples were processed, releasing intraepithelial and lamina propria lymphocytes. The protocol was immunoSEQ multiplex PCR, while the TCRdb copy is restricted to in-frame clones and leaves out a portion. Altogether 9,500 to 10,000 clones are present, 78% being singletons, with the ten largest covering less than 25%. Notes on the study in general: Investigators detected GvH clones in recipient marrow, with some emerging earlier in ileum or blood.

This CDR3 has 13 amino acids. V shed 6 bases and J shed 8 bases, with 13 bases lying between them. Germline V gene data show CDR1 as SEHNR and CDR2 as FQNEAQ (reference sequence). The receptor's source is a human patient who received an intestinal transplant, so some T cells may come from the graft donor. The rearrangement links TRBV7-9 to TRBJ1-4, with D perhaps TRBD1 (5 bases). The sample in question was ileum tissue, obtained about 530 days after intestinal transplant. The CDR3 DNA is TGTGCCAGCAGGGCCGGGACCAGGGAAAAACTGTTTTTT. Its protein product is CASRAGTREKLFF.